Following are 26 T cell receptor beta chains from one sample sequenced in a study of cytomegalovirus exposure and HLA in healthy donors. The PCR had 60 Vbeta and 13 Jbeta primers. Produced via immunoSEQ multiplex PCR; TCRdb's table is partial and in-frame only. This sample has 100,000 to 150,000 clones, with more than 80% found just once. Material for sequencing was PBMCs. These receptors all stem from a man aged 25-40 years in good health and CMV-seropositive.

This chain connects TRBV23-1 to TRBJ1-6; possibly TRBD1 for D (5 bases). Being an ORF, TRBV23-1 has a function that is uncertain. The CDR3 extends over 22 amino acids. Trimming cost V 3 bases and J 6 bases, with 33 bases left between them. The CDR3 nucleotides read TGCGCCAGCAGTCACCTCTGGGGGGTGGAGGGAAGAGACCCCCACCGTAATTCACCCCTCCACTTT. This sequence encodes CASSHLWGVEGRDPHRNSPLHF.

The chain uses TRBV6-5 and TRBJ1-1, with TRBD1 matching over 11 bases. The germline CDR1 and CDR2 sequences are MNHEY and SVGAGI. Trimming took 4 bases from V and 7 from J; bases not matched to a gene: 8. This CDR3 spans 15 amino acids. In nucleotides, the CDR3 is TGTGCCAGCAGTTTCGGACAGGGGGCCCTATATGAAGCTTTCTTT. Its translation is CASSFGQGALYEAFF.

The chain has TRBV19 and TRBJ1-2, with 7 positions matching TRBD1. This CDR3 contains 13 residues. Germline loops: CDR1 LNHDA, CDR2 SQIVND (reference sequence). V was clipped by 10 bases and J by 4 bases; unmatched bases: 9. DNA for the CDR3: TGTGCCACCGGAGAGACAGGGCCCTATGGCTACACCTTC. Amino acids: CATGETGPYGYTF. Full variable domain (remainder filled in from reference TRBV19 and TRBJ1-2): DGGITQSPKYLFRKEGQNVTLSCEQNLNHDAMYWYRQDPGQGLRLIYYSQIVNDFQKGDIAEGYSVSREKKESFPLTVTSAQKNPTAFYLCATGETGPYGYTFGSGTRLTVV.

This chain links TRBV4-1 with TRBJ2-5; 8 bases are a match to TRBD2. This CDR3 is built from 17 residues. After removal of 3 bases from V and 5 bases from J, the junction contained 14 bases not matched to a gene. The V gene's germline CDR1 is MGHRA and CDR2 YSYEKL. DNA for the CDR3: TGCGCCAGCAGCCACCTCTTTGGCGGGGGGCTCCGGGAGACCCAGTACTTC. Protein sequence: CASSHLFGGGLRETQYF.

The rearrangement uses TRBV4-2 and TRBJ1-4, with 7 bases matching TRBD1. V lost 4 bases and J lost 3; bases outside the gene matches: 11. The CDR3 is 17 residues long. CDR1 is LGHNA, CDR2 YNFKEQ, per germline. As DNA, the CDR3 is TGTGCCAGCAGCCCGCTTTACGAGGGGGCCGCTAATGAAAAACTGTTTTTT. It yields the protein CASSPLYEGAANEKLFF.

V gene TRBV5-1 combines with J gene TRBJ2-7, with 9 bases identical to TRBD1. CDR3 size: 14 residues. V lost 4 bases to trimming and J lost 4 bases; unmatched junction nucleotides: 6. Looked up from germline, CDR1 is SGHRS and CDR2 is YFSETQ. CDR3 amino acids: CASSPRDREYEQYF. For the CDR3, the DNA is TGCGCCAGCAGCCCCCGGGACAGGGAGTACGAGCAGTACTTC.

This clone occurred once. The chain recombines TRBV30 with TRBJ2-7, with TRBD1 matching over 7 bases. The V gene's germline CDR1 is GTSNPN and CDR2 SVGIG (reference sequence). V lost 0 bases and J lost 2; bases outside the gene matches: 10. This CDR3 contains 16 residues. The CDR3 loop is CAWSVLSRDSTYEQYF. CDR3 nucleotides: TGTGCCTGGAGTGTATTGTCTCGGGACAGCACCTACGAGCAGTACTTC.

The chain combines TRBV19 with TRBJ2-7; 8 nucleotides agree with TRBD2. Germline-derived CDR1 and CDR2 are LNHDA and SQIVND (reference sequence). V shed 5 bases, J shed 2 bases, and the junction held 5 bases outside the gene matches. The CDR3 spans 14 residues. CDR3 nucleotides: TGTGCCAGTAGTCATAGCGGGGCTACCTACGAGCAGTACTTC. Its translation is CASSHSGATYEQYF. The full variable domain, in which reference TRBV19 and TRBJ2-7 provide the parts outside the CDR3, is DGGITQSPKYLFRKEGQNVTLSCEQNLNHDAMYWYRQDPGQGLRLIYYSQIVNDFQKGDIAEGYSVSREKKESFPLTVTSAQKNPTAFYLCASSHSGATYEQYFGPGTRLTVT.

The chain combines TRBV5-5 with TRBJ1-1, with 7 positions matching TRBD1. Germline V lookup: CDR1 SGHKS, CDR2 YYEKEE (reference sequence). This CDR3 is built from 15 residues. Germline trimming cut 4 bases from V and 1 base from J; bases unmatched to any gene: 7. The CDR3 loop reads CASSALGQANTEAFF. In nucleotides, the CDR3 is TGTGCCAGCAGCGCCCTTGGACAGGCGAACACTGAAGCTTTCTTT.

The V call is TRBV13, the J call TRBJ2-3; 14 bases line up with TRBD2. CDR1 is PRHDT and CDR2 is FYEKMQ in the germline V gene (reference sequence). This CDR3 contains 17 residues. Losses at the gene ends were 1 base for V and 3 bases for J; bases not matched to a gene: 3. The CDR3 nucleotides read TGTGCCAGCAGCTTAGTGGGACTAGCGGGGGTTACAGATACGCAGTATTTT. It is translated as CASSLVGLAGVTDTQYF.

A few counts support this clone. The V gene is TRBV2, the J gene TRBJ2-2; D is unresolved. The CDR3 consists of 11 residues. The germline CDR1 and CDR2 sequences are SNHLY and FYNNEI. The germline V and J ends were trimmed by 7 bases and 3 bases, with 3 bases remaining between them. CDR3 nucleotides: TGTGCCAGCACCGACACCGGGGAGCTGTTTTTT. Its translation: CASTDTGELFF.

As regards this clone: Other DNA sequences in the sample encode the same CDR3. This chain connects TRBV5-1 to TRBJ2-3; 13 bases align to TRBD2. Germline-derived CDR1 and CDR2 are SGHRS and YFSETQ. This CDR3 has 16 amino acids. V lost 4 bases to trimming and J lost 2 bases; unmatched junction nucleotides: 4. As DNA, the CDR3 is TGCGCCAGCAGCCTAGGACTAGCGGGGGCCACAGATACGCAGTATTTT. Its protein product is CASSLGLAGATDTQYF.

V usage is TRBV30 and J usage is TRBJ1-1; D is possibly TRBD1 (6 bases). This CDR3 region has 13 residues. Germline V gene lookup returns CDR1 GTSNPN and CDR2 SVGIG (reference sequence). V was clipped by 1 base and J by 4 bases, with 10 bases between them. The CDR3 DNA reads TGTGCCTGGAGTGAAGGGGGAATCACTGAAGCTTTCTTT. Protein: CAWSEGGITEAFF.

This chain connects TRBV7-2 to TRBJ2-7, with 10 bases lining up with TRBD1. V lost 4 bases, J lost 1 base, and 10 bases stayed unmatched. CDR1 is SGHTA and CDR2 is FQGNSA in the germline V gene. The CDR3 is 17 residues long. In nucleotides, the CDR3 is TGTGCCAGCAGCTGGGGACCGGGACAGGGGACGTCCTACGAGCAGTACTTC. As protein: CASSWGPGQGTSYEQYF.

This clone was seen only a few times. The gene calls are TRBV6-5 and TRBJ1-1; TRBD1 matches at 8 bases. V dropped 7 bases and J dropped 4; count of bases not matched to a gene: 5. The CDR3 runs to 13 residues. Germline V lookup: CDR1 MNHEY, CDR2 SVGAGI. The CDR3: CASIRDRSTEAFF. The CDR3 DNA reads as TGTGCCAGCATCCGGGACAGGTCCACTGAAGCTTTCTTT.

V gene TRBV7-2 combines with J gene TRBJ2-7; no clear D gene. V was pared by 4 bases and J by 6 bases, with 19 bases between. Per the germline V gene, CDR1 is SGHTA and CDR2 is FQGNSA. This CDR3 is 15 amino acids long. The DNA for the CDR3 is TGTGCCAGCAGCTCGTCCTCGACACCCTTGGGCGAGCAGTACTTC. It specifies CASSSSSTPLGEQYF.

The gene calls are TRBV4-1 and TRBJ1-6; the D gene is possibly TRBD1 (5 bases). The germline gives CDR1 MGHRA, CDR2 YSYEKL. The CDR3 has 16 amino acids. Trimming took 0 bases from V and 1 from J, leaving 7 bases between them. In nucleotides, the CDR3 is TGCGCCAGCAGCCAAGAAGGGGCATCCTATAATTCACCCCTCCACTTT. It specifies CASSQEGASYNSPLHF.

This clone was picked up a small number of times. This chain links TRBV11-2 with TRBJ2-5; TRBD2 is a possible D gene (5 bases). Germline assignment: CDR1 SGHAT and CDR2 FQNNGV. Trimming removed 1 base from V and 2 bases from J, with 8 bases in between. The CDR3 is 14 amino acids. The CDR3 region has the DNA TGTGCCAGCAGCTTAGGGACTGTACAAGAGACCCAGTACTTC. Protein: CASSLGTVQETQYF.

J is TRBJ2-7 and V is TRBV2; tentatively, D is TRBD1 (5 bases). The germline V gene encodes CDR1 SNHLY and CDR2 FYNNEI. This CDR3 is built from 13 residues. The V and J ends lost 6 bases and 0 bases respectively, with 9 bases between them. The CDR3 is CASREQVSYEQYF. In DNA form, the CDR3 reads TGTGCCAGCAGAGAACAGGTCTCCTACGAGCAGTACTTC.

V usage is TRBV5-8 and J usage is TRBJ1-5, with D possibly matching TRBD1 (6 bases). Germline V lookup: CDR1 SGHTS, CDR2 YDEGEE. The CDR3 contains 16 residues. Trimming shortened V by 5 bases and J by 2 bases, and 17 bases separated the two germline ends. The CDR3 spells CASRFEQGRGNQPQHF. The CDR3 bases are TGTGCCAGCAGATTCGAACAGGGTCGCGGCAATCAGCCCCAGCATTTT.

Remarks on this clone: An end of the junction differs from the germline gene, which may be a read error. The rearrangement joins TRBV6-1 to TRBJ1-2; a weak D match, TRBD1 (5 bases). CDR1 MNHNS and CDR2 SASEGT come from the germline V gene. CDR3 size: 11 residues. DNA for the CDR3: TGTGCCAGCAGTGAAGCTGTAGGGGCTTTCTTC. Its translation: CASSEAVGAFF.

This sequence joins TRBV5-1 and TRBJ2-1; 10 bases agree with TRBD2. Germline V CDR1 and CDR2: SGHRS, YFSETQ. This CDR3 region has 16 residues. Trimming took 0 bases from V and 6 from J; bases not matched to a gene: 6. As DNA, the CDR3 is TGCGCCAGCAGCTTGGTCACTAGCGGGGAGATCAATGAGCAGTTCTTC. Its protein is CASSLVTSGEINEQFF.

The V and J genes are TRBV14 and TRBJ1-2, with D possibly being TRBD1 (6 bases). The germline V and J ends were trimmed by 2 bases and 9 bases, with 19 bases remaining between them. The CDR3 totals 15 residues. Germline assignment: CDR1 SGHDN and CDR2 FVKESK. The CDR3 bases are TGTGCCAGCAGCCAAAGTATTAAGGGGACAATGAGCTACACCTTC. It is translated as CASSQSIKGTMSYTF.

This chain uses TRBV7-6 with TRBJ2-1, with 9 bases fitting TRBD2. The CDR3 is made up of 14 amino acids. With 5 bases clipped from V and 6 bases from J, the junction kept 5 bases outside the gene matches. Germline V CDR1 and CDR2: SGHVS, FNYEAQ. DNA of the CDR3: TGTGCCAGCAGCGTTAGCGGGGGCTTCAATGAGCAGTTCTTC. This sequence encodes CASSVSGGFNEQFF.

The chain employs TRBV5-6 and TRBJ1-6; 11 bases agree with TRBD1. J gave up 8 bases and V 4 bases, and 5 bases lay outside the gene matches. Germline CDR1 SGHDT, CDR2 YYEEEE. The CDR3 loop spans 15 amino acids. Here the CDR3 DNA reads TGTGCCAGCAGCCCTGGACAGGGGGCCTATTCACCCCTCCACTTT. Residues: CASSPGQGAYSPLHF.

This chain connects TRBV9 to TRBJ2-7; TRBD2 might be the D (7 bases). Germline CDR1 SGDLS, CDR2 YYNGEE. The germline V and J ends were trimmed by 0 bases and 6 bases, with 10 bases remaining between them. This CDR3 contains 13 residues. This CDR3 is CASSVGGGREQYF. In DNA form, the CDR3 reads TGTGCCAGCAGCGTAGGGGGGGGGCGCGAGCAGTACTTC.